This T cell receptor beta chain was observed in a study of T cell responses to AZD1222 COVID-19 vaccine. Overall study findings and caveats: Donors in the cohort were predominantly white British and more often female, and clonal diversity was possibly underestimated.

The ends were cut back, 0 bases at V and 5 bases at J, with 11 bases in the middle. Germline V lookup: CDR1 LNHDA, CDR2 SQIVND (reference sequence). This CDR3 has 15 residues. On this clone: Its antigen is unidentified.

Clones were read by immunoSEQ multiplex PCR, and TCRdb kept only the in-frame ones, dropping some. This sample yields 24,000 or so clones, of which about nine tenths are seen a single time; 34% belongs to the top ten. The sequencing used peripheral blood, collected 28 days after the second AZD1222 dose. The sequence was collected from an adult who received the AZD1222 COVID-19 vaccine. The chain carries TRBV19 and TRBJ2-1; tentatively, D is TRBD2 (6 bases). The CDR3 region has the DNA TGTGCCAGTAGTATAGATCGGGGACTTAACAATGAGCAGTTCTTC. It is translated as CASSIDRGLNNEQFF.